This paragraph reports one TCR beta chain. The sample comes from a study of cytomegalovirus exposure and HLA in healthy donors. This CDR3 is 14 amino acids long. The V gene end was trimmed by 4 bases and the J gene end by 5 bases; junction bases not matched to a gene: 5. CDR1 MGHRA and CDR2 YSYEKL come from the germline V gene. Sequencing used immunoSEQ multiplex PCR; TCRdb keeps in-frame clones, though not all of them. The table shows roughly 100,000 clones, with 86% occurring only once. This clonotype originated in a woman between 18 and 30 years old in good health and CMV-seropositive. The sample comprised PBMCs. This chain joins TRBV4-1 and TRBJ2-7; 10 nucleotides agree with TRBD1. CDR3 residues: CASSRGQGSDEQYF. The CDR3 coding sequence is TGCGCCAGCAGCCGGGGACAGGGGAGCGACGAGCAGTACTTC.